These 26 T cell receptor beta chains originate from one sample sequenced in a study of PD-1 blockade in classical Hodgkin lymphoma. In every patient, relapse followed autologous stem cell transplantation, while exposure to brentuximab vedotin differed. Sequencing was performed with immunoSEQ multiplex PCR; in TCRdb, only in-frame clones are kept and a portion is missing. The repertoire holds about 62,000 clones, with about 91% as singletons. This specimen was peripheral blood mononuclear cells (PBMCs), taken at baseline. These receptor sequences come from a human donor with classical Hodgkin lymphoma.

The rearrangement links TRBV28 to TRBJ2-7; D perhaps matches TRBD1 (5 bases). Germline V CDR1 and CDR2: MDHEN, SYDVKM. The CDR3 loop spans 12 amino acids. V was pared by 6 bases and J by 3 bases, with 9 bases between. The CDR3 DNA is TGTGCCAGCAGGACAGCGAGCTACGAGCAGTACTTC. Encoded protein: CASRTASYEQYF.

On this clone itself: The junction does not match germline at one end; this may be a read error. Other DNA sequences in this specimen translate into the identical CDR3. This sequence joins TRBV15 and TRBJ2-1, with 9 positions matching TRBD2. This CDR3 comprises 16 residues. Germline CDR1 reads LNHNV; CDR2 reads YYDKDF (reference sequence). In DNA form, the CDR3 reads TGTGCCACCAGCAGTCCCCCTAGCGGGATCTACAATGAGCAATTCTTC. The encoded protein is CATSSPPSGIYNEQFF. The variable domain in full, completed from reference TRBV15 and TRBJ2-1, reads DAMVIQNPRYQVTQFGKPVTLSCSQTLNHNVMYWYQQKSSQAPKLLFHYYDKDFNNEADTPDNFQSRRPNTSFCFLDIRSPGLGDTAMYLCATSSPPSGIYNEQFFGPGTRLTVL.

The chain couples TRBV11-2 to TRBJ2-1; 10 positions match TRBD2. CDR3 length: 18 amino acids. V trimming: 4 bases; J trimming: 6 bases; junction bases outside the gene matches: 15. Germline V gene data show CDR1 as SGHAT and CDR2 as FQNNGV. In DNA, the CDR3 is TGTGCCAGCAGCTCACCCGAGGGTTTTCTAGCGGGGGTCAATGAGCAGTTCTTC. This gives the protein CASSSPEGFLAGVNEQFF.

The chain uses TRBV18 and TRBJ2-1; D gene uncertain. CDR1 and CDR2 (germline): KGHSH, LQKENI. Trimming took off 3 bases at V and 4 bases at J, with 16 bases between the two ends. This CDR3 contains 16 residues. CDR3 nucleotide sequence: TGTGCCAGCTCACCGAACGCCGTGATAAATTACAATGAGCAGTTCTTC. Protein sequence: CASSPNAVINYNEQFF. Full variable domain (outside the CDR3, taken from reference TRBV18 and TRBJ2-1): NAGVMQNPRHLVRRRGQEARLRCSPMKGHSHVYWYRQLPEEGLKFMVYLQKENIIDESGMPKERFSAEFPKEGPSILRIQQVVRGDSAAYFCASSPNAVINYNEQFFGPGTRLTVL.

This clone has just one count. CDR3 nucleotides: TGCGCCAGCAGCCGAGAGGGTAGCAAGTACTTC. Translated, it gives CASSREGSKYF. The V gene is TRBV5-1, the J gene TRBJ2-7, with a possible D match to TRBD2 (5 bases). The germline V and J ends were trimmed by 4 bases and 11 bases, with 13 bases remaining between them. The germline CDR1 and CDR2 sequences are SGHRS and YFSETQ. CDR3 length equals 11 residues. Full variable domain (outside the CDR3, taken from reference TRBV5-1 and TRBJ2-7): KAGVTQTPRYLIKTRGQQVTLSCSPISGHRSVSWYQQTPGQGLQFLFEYFSETQRNKGNFPGRFSGRQFSNSRSEMNVSTLELGDSALYLCASSREGSKYFGPGTRLTVT.

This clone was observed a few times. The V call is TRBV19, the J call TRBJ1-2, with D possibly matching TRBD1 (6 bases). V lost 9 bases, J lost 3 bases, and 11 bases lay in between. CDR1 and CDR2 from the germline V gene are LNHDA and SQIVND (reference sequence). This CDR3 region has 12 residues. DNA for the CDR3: TGTGCCAGCCAAGGACAGCACTATGGCTACACCTTC. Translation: CASQGQHYGYTF.

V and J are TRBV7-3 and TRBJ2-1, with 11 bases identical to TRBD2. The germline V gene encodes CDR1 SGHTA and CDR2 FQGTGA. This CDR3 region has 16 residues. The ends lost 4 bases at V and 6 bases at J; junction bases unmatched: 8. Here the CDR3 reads CASSSQGTSGTNEQFF. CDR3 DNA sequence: TGTGCCAGCAGCTCGCAAGGGACTAGCGGAACCAATGAGCAGTTCTTC. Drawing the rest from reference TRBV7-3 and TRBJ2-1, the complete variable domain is GAGVSQTPSNKVTEKGKYVELRCDPISGHTALYWYRQSLGQGPEFLIYFQGTGAADDSGLPNDRFFAVRPEGSVSTLKIQRTERGDSAVYLCASSSQGTSGTNEQFFGPGTRLTVL.

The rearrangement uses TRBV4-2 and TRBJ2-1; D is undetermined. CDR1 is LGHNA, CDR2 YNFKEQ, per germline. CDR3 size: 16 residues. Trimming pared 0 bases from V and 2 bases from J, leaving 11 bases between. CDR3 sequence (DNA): TGTGCCAGCAGCCAAGATTCGGCTAAACCCTACAATGAGCAGTTCTTC. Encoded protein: CASSQDSAKPYNEQFF.

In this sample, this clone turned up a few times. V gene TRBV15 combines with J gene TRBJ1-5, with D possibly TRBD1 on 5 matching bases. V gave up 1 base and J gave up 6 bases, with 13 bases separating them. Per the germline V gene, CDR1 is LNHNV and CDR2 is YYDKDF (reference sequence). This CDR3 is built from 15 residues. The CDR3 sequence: CATSRGSGFGQPQHF. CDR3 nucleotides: TGTGCCACCAGCAGAGGGTCAGGGTTTGGTCAGCCCCAGCATTTT. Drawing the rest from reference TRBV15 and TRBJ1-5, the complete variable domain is DAMVIQNPRYQVTQFGKPVTLSCSQTLNHNVMYWYQQKSSQAPKLLFHYYDKDFNNEADTPDNFQSRRPNTSFCFLDIRSPGLGDTAMYLCATSRGSGFGQPQHFGDGTRLSIL.

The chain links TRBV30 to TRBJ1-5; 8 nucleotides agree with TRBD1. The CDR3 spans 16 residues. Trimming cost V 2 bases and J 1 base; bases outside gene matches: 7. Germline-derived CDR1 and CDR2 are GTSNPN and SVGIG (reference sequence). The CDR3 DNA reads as TGTGCCTGGAGTTGGGCAGGGGGCGTGAGCAATCAGCCCCAGCATTTT. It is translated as CAWSWAGGVSNQPQHF.

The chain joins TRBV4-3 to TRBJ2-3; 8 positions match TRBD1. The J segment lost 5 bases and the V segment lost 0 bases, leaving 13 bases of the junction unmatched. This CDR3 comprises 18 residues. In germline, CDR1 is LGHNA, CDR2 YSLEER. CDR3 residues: CASSQDLQTGAVIDTQYF. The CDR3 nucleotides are TGCGCCAGCAGCCAAGATCTCCAGACAGGGGCGGTAATAGATACGCAGTATTTT.

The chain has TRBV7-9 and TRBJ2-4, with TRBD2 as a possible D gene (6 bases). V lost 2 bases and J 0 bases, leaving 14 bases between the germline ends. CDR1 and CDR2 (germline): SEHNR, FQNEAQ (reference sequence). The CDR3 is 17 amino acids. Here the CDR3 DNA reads TGTGCCAGCAGCTTACTCTCCGTGCGGGGAGCCAAAAACATTCAGTACTTC. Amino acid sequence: CASSLLSVRGAKNIQYF.

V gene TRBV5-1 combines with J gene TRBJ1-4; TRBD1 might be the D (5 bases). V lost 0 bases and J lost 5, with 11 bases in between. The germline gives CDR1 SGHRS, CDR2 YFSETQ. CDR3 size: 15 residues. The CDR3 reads CASSLEGWGNEKLFF. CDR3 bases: TGCGCCAGCAGCTTGGAGGGGTGGGGGAATGAAAAACTGTTTTTT.

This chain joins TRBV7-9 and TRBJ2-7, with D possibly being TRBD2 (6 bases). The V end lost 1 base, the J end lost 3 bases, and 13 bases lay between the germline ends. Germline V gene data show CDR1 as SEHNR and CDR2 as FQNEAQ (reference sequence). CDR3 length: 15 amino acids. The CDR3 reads CASSLVGEADYEQYF. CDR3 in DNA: TGTGCCAGCAGCTTAGTAGGGGAGGCGGACTACGAGCAGTACTTC. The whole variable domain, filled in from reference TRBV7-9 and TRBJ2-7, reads DTGVSQNPRHKITKRGQNVTFRCDPISEHNRLYWYRQTLGQGPEFLTYFQNEAQLEKSRLLSDRFSAERPKGSFSTLEIQRTEQGDSAMYLCASSLVGEADYEQYFGPGTRLTVT.

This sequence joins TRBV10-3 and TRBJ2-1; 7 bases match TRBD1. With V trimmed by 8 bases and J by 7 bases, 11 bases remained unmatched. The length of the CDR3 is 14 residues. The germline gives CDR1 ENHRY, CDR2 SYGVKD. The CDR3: CAIHSGTAINEQFF. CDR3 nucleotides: TGTGCCATCCATTCCGGGACAGCGATTAATGAGCAGTTCTTC.

The CDR3 sequence is CASGLDPGVRAGANVLTF. CDR3 DNA sequence: TGTGCTAGTGGTTTGGACCCGGGCGTCCGGGCCGGGGCCAACGTCCTGACTTTC. The V call is TRBV12-5, the J call TRBJ2-6; D gene uncertain. This CDR3 comprises 18 residues. Trimming took 1 base from V and 4 from J, leaving 17 bases between them. In germline, CDR1 is LGHNT, CDR2 FRNRAP.

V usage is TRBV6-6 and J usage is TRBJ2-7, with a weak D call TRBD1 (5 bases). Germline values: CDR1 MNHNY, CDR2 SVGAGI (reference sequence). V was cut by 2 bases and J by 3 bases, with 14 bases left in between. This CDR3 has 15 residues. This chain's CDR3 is CASSYGQGFFYEQYF. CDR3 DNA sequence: TGTGCCAGCAGTTACGGGCAGGGTTTTTTCTACGAGCAGTACTTC.

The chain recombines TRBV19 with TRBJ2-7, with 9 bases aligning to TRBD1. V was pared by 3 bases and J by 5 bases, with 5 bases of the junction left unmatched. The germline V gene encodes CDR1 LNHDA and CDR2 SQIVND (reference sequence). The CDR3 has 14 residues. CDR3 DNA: TGTGCCAGTAGTATGGGACAGGGTGCCCACGAGCAGTACTTC. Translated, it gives CASSMGQGAHEQYF.

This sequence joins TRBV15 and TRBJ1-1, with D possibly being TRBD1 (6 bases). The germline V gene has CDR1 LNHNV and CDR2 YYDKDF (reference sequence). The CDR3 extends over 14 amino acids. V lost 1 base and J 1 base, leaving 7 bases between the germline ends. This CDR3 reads CATSRARGNTEAFF. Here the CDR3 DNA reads TGTGCCACCAGCAGAGCCAGGGGGAACACTGAAGCTTTCTTT.

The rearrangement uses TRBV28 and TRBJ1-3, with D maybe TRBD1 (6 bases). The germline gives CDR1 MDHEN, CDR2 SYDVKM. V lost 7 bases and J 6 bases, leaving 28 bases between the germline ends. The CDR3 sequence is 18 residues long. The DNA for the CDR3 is TGTGCCAGCACGCCCTATTCGAGATTCGGGACACCGGAAAACACCATATATTTT. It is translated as CASTPYSRFGTPENTIYF.

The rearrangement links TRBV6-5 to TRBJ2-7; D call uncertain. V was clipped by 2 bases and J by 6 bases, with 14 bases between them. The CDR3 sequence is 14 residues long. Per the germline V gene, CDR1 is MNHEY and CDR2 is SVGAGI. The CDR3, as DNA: TGTGCCAGCAGTTACGGAGTTGGCGGATTCGAGCAGTACTTC. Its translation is CASSYGVGGFEQYF.

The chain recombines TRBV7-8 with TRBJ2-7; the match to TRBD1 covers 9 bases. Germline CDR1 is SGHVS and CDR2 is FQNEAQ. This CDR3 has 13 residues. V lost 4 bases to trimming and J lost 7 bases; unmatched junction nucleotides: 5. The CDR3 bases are TGTGCCAGCAGCTCTTTCGACAGGGGGGAGCAGTACTTC. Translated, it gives CASSSFDRGEQYF. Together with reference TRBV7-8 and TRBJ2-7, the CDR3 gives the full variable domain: GAGVSQSPRYKVAKRGQDVALRCDPISGHVSLFWYQQALGQGPEFLTYFQNEAQLDKSGLPSDRFFAERPEGSVSTLKIQRTQQEDSAVYLCASSSFDRGEQYFGPGTRLTVT.

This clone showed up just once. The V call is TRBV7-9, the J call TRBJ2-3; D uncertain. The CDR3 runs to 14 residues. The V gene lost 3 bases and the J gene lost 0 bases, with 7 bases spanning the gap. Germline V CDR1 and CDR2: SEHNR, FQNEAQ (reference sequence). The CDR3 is CASSFVVSTDTQYF. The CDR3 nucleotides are TGTGCCAGCAGCTTTGTCGTTAGCACAGATACGCAGTATTTT.

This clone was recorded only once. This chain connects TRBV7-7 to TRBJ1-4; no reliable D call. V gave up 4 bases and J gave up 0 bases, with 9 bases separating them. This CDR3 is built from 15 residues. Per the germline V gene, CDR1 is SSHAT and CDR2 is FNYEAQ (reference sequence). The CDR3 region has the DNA TGTGCCAGCAGCTCCTCAAGTGCAACTAATGAAAAACTGTTTTTT. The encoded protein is CASSSSSATNEKLFF.

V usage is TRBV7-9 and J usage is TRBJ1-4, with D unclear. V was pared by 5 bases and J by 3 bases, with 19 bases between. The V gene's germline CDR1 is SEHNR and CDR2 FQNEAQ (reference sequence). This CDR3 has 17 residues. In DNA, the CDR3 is TGTGCCAGCAGCCCCTTTCGCTACCAGTTGCCTAATGAAAAACTGTTTTTT. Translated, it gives CASSPFRYQLPNEKLFF.

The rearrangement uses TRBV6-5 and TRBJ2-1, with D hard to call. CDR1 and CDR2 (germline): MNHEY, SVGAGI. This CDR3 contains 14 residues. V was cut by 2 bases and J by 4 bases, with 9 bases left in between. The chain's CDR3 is CASSYNSGYNEQFF. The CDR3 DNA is TGTGCCAGCAGTTACAATTCCGGGTACAATGAGCAGTTCTTC.